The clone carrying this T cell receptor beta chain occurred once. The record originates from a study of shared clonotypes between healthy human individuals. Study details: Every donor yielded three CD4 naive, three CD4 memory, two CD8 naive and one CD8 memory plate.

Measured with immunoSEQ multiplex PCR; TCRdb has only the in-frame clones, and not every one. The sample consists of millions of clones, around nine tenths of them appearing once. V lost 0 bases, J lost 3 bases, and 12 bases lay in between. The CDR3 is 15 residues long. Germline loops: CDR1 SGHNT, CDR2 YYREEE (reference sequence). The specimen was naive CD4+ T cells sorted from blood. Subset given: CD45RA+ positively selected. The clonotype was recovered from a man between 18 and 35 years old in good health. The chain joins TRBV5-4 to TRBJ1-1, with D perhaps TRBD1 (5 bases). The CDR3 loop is CASSLGAGTDTEAFF. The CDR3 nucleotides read TGTGCCAGCAGCTTGGGGGCAGGGACCGACACTGAAGCTTTCTTT.